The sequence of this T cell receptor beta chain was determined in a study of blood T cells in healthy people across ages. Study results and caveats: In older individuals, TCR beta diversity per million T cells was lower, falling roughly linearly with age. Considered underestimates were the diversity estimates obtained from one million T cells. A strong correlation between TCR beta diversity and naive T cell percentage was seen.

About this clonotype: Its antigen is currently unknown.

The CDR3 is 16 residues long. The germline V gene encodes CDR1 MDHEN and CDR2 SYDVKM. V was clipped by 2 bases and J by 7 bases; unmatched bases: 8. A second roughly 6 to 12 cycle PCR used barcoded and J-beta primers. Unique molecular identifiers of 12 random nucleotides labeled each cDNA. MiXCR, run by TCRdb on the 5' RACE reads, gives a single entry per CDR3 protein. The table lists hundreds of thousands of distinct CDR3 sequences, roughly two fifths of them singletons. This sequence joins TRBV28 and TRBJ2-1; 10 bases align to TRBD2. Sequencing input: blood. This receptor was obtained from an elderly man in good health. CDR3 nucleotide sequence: TGTGCCAGCAGTTTAGTGGCTAGCGGGAGTGCGAATGAGCAGTTCTTC. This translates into CASSLVASGSANEQFF.